This T cell receptor beta chain was found in a study of shared clonotypes between healthy human individuals. Each sorted subset replicate got 200 ng genomic DNA, 25,000 to 35,000 genomes. Assay: immunoSEQ multiplex PCR; the TCRdb copy retains only in-frame clones and omits some. The data hold roughly 1,500,000 clones, with around 98% observed a single time. The clonotype comes from a man aged 25-40 years in good health. Material: naive CD4+ T cells sorted from blood. Subset: CD45RA+ positively selected.

This CDR3 reads CASRKAQNRDTQYF. In DNA form, the CDR3 reads TGTGCCAGCAGGAAGGCACAGAACAGAGATACGCAGTATTTT. The rearrangement joins TRBV28 to TRBJ2-3; D is ambiguous. The germline V gene encodes CDR1 MDHEN and CDR2 SYDVKM. The CDR3 contains 14 residues. The V end lost 6 bases, the J end lost 5 bases, and 15 bases lay between the germline ends. The full variable domain, completed using reference TRBV28 and TRBJ2-3, is DVKVTQSSRYLVKRTGEKVFLECVQDMDHENMFWYRQDPGLGLRLIYFSYDVKMKEKGDIPEGYSVSREKKERFSLILESASTNQTSMYLCASRKAQNRDTQYFGPGTRLTVL.